This TCR beta chain was observed in a study of T cell responses to AZD1222 COVID-19 vaccine. The method was immunoSEQ multiplex PCR; TCRdb's version includes in-frame clones alone and lacks a portion of them. Of 100,000 or so clones listed, about 90% were seen once; the top ten hold 4% to 5%. The CDR3 runs to 13 residues. V dropped 3 bases and J dropped 3 bases, with 8 bases sitting between them. Looked up from germline, CDR1 is WNHNN and CDR2 is SYGVQD (reference sequence). The chain links TRBV10-1 to TRBJ1-1, with D perhaps TRBD1 (5 bases). The clonotype was recovered from an adult in good health. Sequencing used peripheral blood, obtained on day 0 of MenACWY control vaccination. DNA for the CDR3: TGCGCCAGCAGTGACGGCAGGGACACTGAAGCTTTCTTT. Amino acid sequence: CASSDGRDTEAFF.